Listed below are T cell receptor beta chains from one sample, sequenced in a study of cytomegalovirus exposure and HLA in healthy donors. Clones were read by immunoSEQ multiplex PCR, and TCRdb kept only the in-frame ones, dropping some. The sample records about 170,000 clones, around 73% being singletons. Sequenced sample: PBMCs. The receptors were sampled from a woman under 30 in good health and CMV-seropositive. Each CDR3 is given with its conserved first and last residue. A D gene is named only where the DNA matches it firmly. The listing skips clone size in some rows; elsewhere it reads once, few, many or a size class.

TRBV6-1	14	few	TRBJ1-5	.	CASSERRGLQPQHF	TGTGCCAGCAGCGAACGGAGGGGTCTTCAGCCCCAGCATTTT
TRBV9	9	.	TRBJ1-1	.	CASTLAAFF	TGTGCCAGCACCTTGGCAGCTTTCTTT
TRBV10-3	16	.	TRBJ1-5	.	CAITGDSHYSNQPQHF	TGTGCCATCACAGGAGACAGCCATTATAGCAATCAGCCCCAGCATTTT
TRBV7-3	13	few	TRBJ2-7	.	CASSLAPGSEQYF	TGTGCCAGCAGCCTGGCTCCGGGGTCCGAGCAGTACTTC
TRBV27	14	few	TRBJ1-2	TRBD1	CASSPLSNGQGSVF	TGTGCCAGCAGTCCTTTATCCAATGGACAGGGGAGTGTATTC
TRBV11-3	13	.	TRBJ2-5	.	CASSLVRGETQYF	TGTGCCAGCAGCTTAGTCAGGGGTGAGACCCAGTACTTC
TRBV29-1	15	.	TRBJ2-5	.	CSVCQGLGLEETQYF	TGCAGCGTTTGTCAGGGACTGGGATTGGAAGAGACCCAGTACTTC
TRBV10-3	17	.	TRBJ1-4	.	CAISDPTMDSRSEKLFF	TGTGCCATCAGTGATCCAACGATGGACAGTAGGAGTGAAAAACTGTTTTTT
TRBV27	15	.	TRBJ2-7	TRBD2	CASSLLAGVIDEQYF	TGTGCCAGCAGTTTATTAGCGGGGGTGATTGACGAGCAGTACTTC
TRBV7-2	15	few	TRBJ1-3	.	CASSLAQSSGNTIYF	TGTGCCAGCAGCTTAGCACAGAGCTCTGGAAACACCATATATTTT
TRBV7-3	16	.	TRBJ2-1	TRBD2	CASSRTLAGGPNEQFF	TGTGCCAGCAGCCGCACACTAGCGGGGGGGCCCAATGAGCAGTTCTTC
TRBV7-3	14	.	TRBJ2-1	TRBD1	CASSPGTADNEQFF	TGTGCCAGCAGCCCCGGGACAGCGGATAATGAGCAGTTCTTC
TRBV4-3	15	.	TRBJ1-2	.	CASSQDRGGTWGYTF	TGCGCCAGCAGCCAAGATCGAGGGGGTACTTGGGGCTACACCTTC
TRBV5-4	16	.	TRBJ2-3	TRBD1	CASSFLQPQGTDTQYF	TGTGCCAGCAGCTTTCTGCAGCCACAGGGGACAGATACGCAGTATTTT
TRBV6-1	14	.	TRBJ1-1	.	CASTFTGLNTEAFF	TGTGCCAGCACCTTCACAGGGTTGAACACTGAAGCTTTCTTT
TRBV18	13	.	TRBJ1-5	TRBD1	CASSREGAQPQHF	TGTGCCAGCTCTCGGGAGGGGGCTCAGCCCCAGCATTTT
TRBV5-4	16	.	TRBJ1-1	TRBD1	CASSLAAGQMNTEAFF	TGTGCCAGCAGCTTGGCCGCGGGACAGATGAACACTGAAGCTTTCTTT
TRBV6-1	14	few	TRBJ1-2	TRBD1	CASTDRGLVYGYTF	TGTGCCAGCACCGACAGGGGGCTCGTCTATGGCTACACCTTC
TRBV6-1	15	.	TRBJ1-2	TRBD1	CASSSPGQGVGGYTF	TGTGCCAGCAGTTCGCCGGGACAGGGAGTGGGTGGCTACACCTTC
TRBV19	13	.	TRBJ1-4	.	CASSADRGEKLFF	TGTGCCAGTAGTGCGGACAGAGGTGAAAAACTGTTTTTT
TRBV29-1	12	.	TRBJ2-2	.	CSVEGQASSLFF	TGCAGCGTTGAAGGGCAGGCCTCTTCGCTGTTTTTT
TRBV7-9	15	.	TRBJ1-2	TRBD1	CASTSPGQGGYGYTF	TGTGCCAGCACCTCACCGGGACAGGGGGGCTATGGCTACACCTTC
TRBV5-1	17	.	TRBJ2-6	TRBD1	CASRRTGEYSGANVLTF	TGCGCCAGCAGAAGGACAGGCGAATACTCTGGGGCCAACGTCCTGACTTTC
TRBV5-1	15	.	TRBJ2-3	TRBD1	CASSPGQGSTDTQYF	TGCGCCAGCAGCCCCGGACAGGGTAGCACAGATACGCAGTATTTT
TRBV7-2	16	.	TRBJ2-7	.	CASSLEPFSGPYEQYF	TGTGCCAGCAGCTTAGAACCCTTTTCAGGGCCCTACGAGCAGTACTTC
TRBV5-5	13	.	TRBJ2-7	.	CASSFPGEYEQYF	TGTGCCAGCAGCTTCCCAGGGGAATACGAGCAGTACTTC
TRBV6-5	14	.	TRBJ2-4	TRBD1	CASSYSNRGIVQYF	TGTGCCAGCAGTTACTCAAACAGGGGGATTGTTCAGTACTTC
TRBV7-9	12	.	TRBJ1-5	.	CASSRPEGPQHF	TGTGCCAGCAGCCGGCCAGAGGGACCCCAGCATTTT
TRBV4-3	16	.	TRBJ2-1	TRBD1	CASSQVAVTGGNEQFF	TGCGCCAGCAGCCAAGTTGCGGTGACAGGGGGCAATGAGCAGTTCTTC
TRBV15	16	.	TRBJ2-5	TRBD2	CATSRATSGGQETQYF	TGTGCCACCAGCAGAGCTACTAGCGGGGGGCAAGAGACCCAGTACTTC
TRBV6-5	14	.	TRBJ1-4	.	CASSSGLINEKLFF	TGTGCCAGCAGCTCGGGACTGATTAATGAAAAACTGTTTTTT
TRBV7-9	16	.	TRBJ2-7	TRBD2	CSSSPTTSGGAYEQYF	TGTTCCAGCAGCCCCACGACTAGCGGGGGGGCCTACGAGCAGTACTTC